This T cell receptor (beta chain) was captured by sequencing in a study of blood T cell repertoires in COVID-19. About the research overall: Sites in the United States, Italy and Spain provided acute and convalescent COVID-19 samples. PBMCs, B-cell-depleted T cells, or T cells were the source of the cDNA or gDNA that made up the material.

Seattle-derived patients entered the study during active infection and were followed longitudinally. A few counts support this clone. Methods used by the authors: Reference gene primer amplification gave nucleated cell count estimates. Assay: immunoSEQ multiplex PCR; the TCRdb copy retains only in-frame clones and omits some. The DNA was the basis for D and trimming; V, J and clone size are from that table. The sample lists around 260,000 clones, approximately 85% occurring once. Germline V CDR1 and CDR2: SGDLS, YYNGEE. The V gene end was trimmed by 0 bases and the J gene end by 4 bases; junction bases not matched to a gene: 4. The CDR3 runs to 14 residues.

Material for sequencing was peripheral blood. This chain uses TRBV9 with TRBJ2-7, with 7 bases identical to TRBD1. This sequence was found in a human donor with COVID-19, enrolled during active disease. The donor label of this sample is uncertain. The CDR3 loop is CASSVEGGRYEQYF. The DNA for the CDR3 is TGTGCCAGCAGCGTAGAAGGGGGCAGGTACGAGCAGTACTTC.